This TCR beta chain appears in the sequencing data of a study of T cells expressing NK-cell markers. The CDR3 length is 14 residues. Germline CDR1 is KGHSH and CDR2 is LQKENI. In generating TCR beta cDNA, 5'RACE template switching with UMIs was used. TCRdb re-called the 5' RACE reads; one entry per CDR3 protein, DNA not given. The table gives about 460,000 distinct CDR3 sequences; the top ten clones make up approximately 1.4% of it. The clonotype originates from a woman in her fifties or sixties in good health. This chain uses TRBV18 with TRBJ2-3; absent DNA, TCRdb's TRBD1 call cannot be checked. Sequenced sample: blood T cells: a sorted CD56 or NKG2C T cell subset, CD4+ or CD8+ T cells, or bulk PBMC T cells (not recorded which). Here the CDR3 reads CASSPIDRGDTQYF.